Shown below are 23 T cell receptor beta chains from a single sample sequenced in a study of regulatory T cells in long-lasting Graves disease. Both iRepertoire HTBI primers and Arm-PCR of CDR3 regions were used to build the TCR beta libraries. TCRdb processed the multiplex PCR reads anew with MiXCR; each CDR3 protein has one entry. Of a few hundred thousand distinct CDR3 sequences listed, 13% were seen once; the top ten hold 8.5% to 10%. Specified time point: newly diagnosed GD, antithyroid drugs for less than 3 months. With RNA extracted from PBMCs as input, the TCR library was made. The sample was also linked to a second study, of T cells in Graves' hyperthyroidism and ophthalmopathy.

Sequencing used peripheral blood mononuclear cells (PBMCs), obtained at new diagnosis, from a patient treated with antithyroid drugs. These receptors all stem from a man younger than 45 with Graves disease.

The rearrangement joins TRBV6-1 to TRBJ2-1; 7 bases are a match to TRBD1. Germline CDR1 MNHNS, CDR2 SASEGT. CDR3 length equals 15 residues. Germline trimming cut 6 bases from V and 9 bases from J; bases unmatched to any gene: 14. CDR3 bases: TGTGCCAGCAGACTACAAACCGGGACAGTTAGTGAGCAGTTCTTC. Translating it yields CASRLQTGTVSEQFF.

A word on this clonotype: A read error may account for a junction end that differs from germline. The chain links TRBV11-3 to TRBJ2-1; the D gene is possibly TRBD2 (5 bases). The CDR3 is 16 residues long. Germline CDR1 is SGHNT and CDR2 is YENEEA. The CDR3: CAGSLEGGALHNEQFF. CDR3 in DNA: TGTGCCGGCAGCTTAGAGGGTGGCGCCCTCCACAATGAGCAGTTCTTC.

The chain employs TRBV29-1 and TRBJ1-1, with D maybe TRBD1 (5 bases). V was clipped by 7 bases and J by 1 base, with 10 bases between them. The CDR3 is 12 amino acids. CDR1 and CDR2 (germline): SQVTM, ANQGSEA. The CDR3: CSAQTANTEAFF. CDR3 nucleotides: TGCAGCGCACAGACAGCGAACACTGAAGCTTTCTTT.

Regarding this clonotype: Being one base from a much bigger clone, this may be a read error. This chain uses TRBV13 with TRBJ1-2, with D possibly being TRBD1 (5 bases). The CDR3 contains 13 residues. V lost 7 bases, J lost 6 bases, and 15 bases lay in between. From germline, CDR1 is PRHDT and CDR2 FYEKMQ (reference sequence). The CDR3 DNA reads as TGTGCCAGCAACGCCCATCGGGGGGATGGCTACACCTTC. Amino acid sequence: CASNAHRGDGYTF.

This clonotype was picked up many times. The V call is TRBV11-2, the J call TRBJ2-3; D not resolved. The CDR3 is 13 residues long. Germline CDR1 is SGHAT and CDR2 is FQNNGV. Trimming removed 2 bases from V and 4 bases from J, with 7 bases in between. Here the CDR3 reads CASSLLVADTQYF. Written as DNA, the CDR3 is TGTGCCAGCAGCTTATTAGTCGCAGATACGCAGTATTTT.

V gene TRBV7-2 combines with J gene TRBJ2-2; D gene unclear. Trimming left V 5 bases short and J 0 bases short, with 10 bases between. Germline values: CDR1 SGHTA, CDR2 FQGNSA. The CDR3 consists of 15 residues. The CDR3 spells CASSPANPNTGELFF. The DNA for the CDR3 is TGTGCCAGCAGCCCAGCTAACCCGAACACCGGGGAGCTGTTTTTT.

This clonotype was seen many times. The chain links TRBV24-1 to TRBJ2-2; D is unclear. Germline CDR1 is KGHDR and CDR2 is SFDVKD. The CDR3 has 16 residues. V was shortened by 2 bases and J by 5 bases, with 14 bases between the two germline ends. The CDR3 here is CATSDYSGIETGELFF. The CDR3 DNA is TGTGCCACCAGTGATTATTCAGGAATTGAGACCGGGGAGCTGTTTTTT.

The chain carries TRBV29-1 and TRBJ1-1; D unresolved. This CDR3 contains 13 residues. The germline V and J ends were trimmed by 8 bases and 3 bases, with 16 bases remaining between them. The V gene's germline CDR1 is SQVTM and CDR2 ANQGSEA. The CDR3, as DNA: TGCAGCTCCATGGACGGAGGATACACTGAAGCTTTCTTT. Amino acid sequence: CSSMDGGYTEAFF.

CDR3 nucleotides: TGTGCCAGCAGCCCCTGGACAGGGTCCTCCGGGGAGCTGTTTTTT. Translating gives CASSPWTGSSGELFF. This chain joins TRBV11-2 and TRBJ2-2, with TRBD1 identical over 8 bases. The CDR3 is 15 residues long. Germline V lookup: CDR1 SGHAT, CDR2 FQNNGV. The junction had 8 bases not matched to a gene; V was cut back by 5 bases and J by 6 bases.

This rearrangement joins TRBV13 to TRBJ2-3, with D tentatively TRBD2 (7 bases). The CDR3 has 14 residues. Germline CDR1 is PRHDT and CDR2 is FYEKMQ (reference sequence). Trimming removed 8 bases from V and 4 bases from J, with 16 bases in between. The CDR3, as DNA: TGTGCCAGCCTAAACAGGGAGGGGGCAGATACGCAGTATTTT. Amino acids: CASLNREGADTQYF.

This clonotype was recorded a few times. The V gene is TRBV29-1, the J gene TRBJ2-3, with unresolved D. V lost 5 bases and J lost 0, with 9 bases in between. Germline V gene lookup returns CDR1 SQVTM and CDR2 ANQGSEA. This CDR3 contains 13 residues. CDR3 protein: CSVLGPSTDTQYF. The CDR3 nucleotides read TGCAGCGTTCTGGGCCCTAGCACAGATACGCAGTATTTT.

This clonotype was observed many times. This sequence joins TRBV14 and TRBJ2-7; D unresolved. The ends were cut back, 0 bases at V and 2 bases at J, with 11 bases in the middle. The CDR3 runs 15 residues. Germline V gene lookup returns CDR1 SGHDN and CDR2 FVKESK. The CDR3 here is CASSQDPATTYEQYF. For the CDR3, the DNA is TGTGCCAGCAGCCAAGATCCCGCCACCACCTACGAGCAGTACTTC.

This clonotype has more than one count but fewer than ten. The chain combines TRBV7-6 with TRBJ1-4; D not certain. The CDR3 consists of 16 residues. Germline V CDR1 and CDR2: SGHVS, FNYEAQ. Trimming took 8 bases from V and 4 from J, leaving 20 bases between them. CDR3 DNA sequence: TGTGCCAGCGGCGTTGGGGAAGGGCTTGGTAATGAAAAACTGTTTTTT. It is translated as CASGVGEGLGNEKLFF.

The chain couples TRBV25-1 to TRBJ2-2; 7 nucleotides line up with TRBD2. The CDR3 sequence is 17 residues long. J gave up 1 base and V 1 base, and 6 bases lay outside the gene matches. Per the germline V gene, CDR1 is MGHDK and CDR2 is SYGVNS. CDR3 sequence: CASSELGGGQNTGELFF. The CDR3 nucleotides are TGTGCCAGCAGTGAATTGGGGGGAGGGCAGAACACCGGGGAGCTGTTTTTT. Variable domain in full (rest from reference TRBV25-1 and TRBJ2-2): EADIYQTPRYLVIGTGKKITLECSQTMGHDKMYWYQQDPGMELHLIHYSYGVNSTEKGDLSSESTVSRIRTEHFPLTLESARPSHTSQYLCASSELGGGQNTGELFFGEGSRLTVL.

This clonotype was counted ten times or more. This chain uses TRBV12-3 or TRBV12-4 with TRBJ2-1, with 8 positions matching TRBD2. This CDR3 contains 16 residues. V dropped 1 base and J dropped 4; count of bases not matched to a gene: 6. The CDR3 sequence: CASSLVSGSQYNEQFF. CDR3 in DNA: TGTGCCAGCAGTTTAGTCAGCGGGAGCCAGTACAATGAGCAGTTCTTC.

This chain's CDR3 is CATSDPGRSIQYF. In nucleotides, the CDR3 is TGTGCCACCAGTGACCCCGGACGGTCTATTCAGTACTTC. This rearrangement joins TRBV24-1 to TRBJ2-4; D gene ambiguous. CDR1 is KGHDR and CDR2 is SFDVKD in the germline V gene. Trimming removed 4 bases from V and 10 bases from J, with 13 bases in between. This CDR3 has 13 amino acids.

There are many counts of this clonotype. The J gene is TRBJ2-5, the V gene TRBV11-2, with 14 bases that match TRBD2. Germline CDR1 and CDR2: SGHAT and FQNNGV. The V gene end was trimmed by 3 bases and the J gene end by 4 bases; junction bases not matched to a gene: 1. The CDR3 is made up of 15 amino acids. The CDR3 nucleotides are TGTGCCAGCAGCTTCGGGACTAGCGGGAGAGAGACCCAGTACTTC. Amino acids: CASSFGTSGRETQYF. Filled out from reference TRBV11-2 and TRBJ2-5, the complete variable domain reads EAGVAQSPRYKIIEKRQSVAFWCNPISGHATLYWYQQILGQGPKLLIQFQNNGVVDDSQLPKDRFSAERLKGVDSTLKIQPAKLEDSAVYLCASSFGTSGRETQYFGPGTRLLVL.

This clonotype occurred many times. This chain joins TRBV29-1 and TRBJ2-7; D gene unclear. Per the germline V gene, CDR1 is SQVTM and CDR2 is ANQGSEA. Trimming took 3 bases from V and 1 from J, leaving 10 bases between them. CDR3 length equals 13 residues. The CDR3 loop is CSVEDGPSYEQYF. CDR3 in DNA: TGCAGCGTTGAGGACGGACCTTCCTACGAGCAGTACTTC.

This clonotype was found a few times. V is TRBV7-9 and J is TRBJ2-7; 8 nucleotides line up with TRBD1. The V gene end was trimmed by 2 bases and the J gene end by 3 bases; junction bases not matched to a gene: 6. Germline V gene data show CDR1 as SEHNR and CDR2 as FQNEAQ (reference sequence). The CDR3 extends over 15 amino acids. The CDR3 coding sequence is TGTGCCAGCAGCTTACAGGGGGCTAAGGACTACGAGCAGTACTTC. Translation: CASSLQGAKDYEQYF.

The V gene is TRBV30, the J gene TRBJ2-1; 10 bases are a match to TRBD2. Per the germline V gene, CDR1 is GTSNPN and CDR2 is SVGIG (reference sequence). The CDR3 has 15 residues. V was clipped by 2 bases and J by 4 bases; unmatched bases: 5. DNA for the CDR3: TGTGCCTGGAGTAATATAGCGGGAGGATACAATGAGCAGTTCTTC. Amino acids: CAWSNIAGGYNEQFF.

There are many counts of this clonotype. The chain employs TRBV30 and TRBJ2-7; D uncertain. The CDR3 has 12 residues. CDR1 is GTSNPN, CDR2 SVGIG, per germline (reference sequence). Trimming pared 8 bases from V and 0 bases from J, leaving 11 bases between. The CDR3 loop is CAQLGTSYEQYF. The CDR3 DNA reads TGTGCCCAACTTGGAACCTCCTACGAGCAGTACTTC.

Regarding this clonotype: This likely stems from a read error, as it lies one base from a far larger clone. The genes are TRBV2 and TRBJ2-7; the D gene is possibly TRBD2 (7 bases). CDR3 length: 16 amino acids. Trimming cost V 7 bases and J 7 bases, with 26 bases left between them. CDR1 SNHLY and CDR2 FYNNEI come from the germline V gene. CDR3 in DNA: TGTGCCAGCACCCCAGGACTAGAAGGGGGGTACAATGAGCAGTACTTC. Residues: CASTPGLEGGYNEQYF.

The table lists this clonotype with many counts. CDR3 sequence reads: CASSPRIAGGFSYEQYF. The CDR3 DNA is TGTGCCAGCAGTCCCCGGATAGCGGGAGGTTTCTCCTACGAGCAGTACTTC. The rearrangement joins TRBV27 to TRBJ2-7, with TRBD2 identical over 10 bases. Germline V gives CDR1 MNHEY, CDR2 SMNVEV (reference sequence). The CDR3 consists of 17 residues. V trimming: 5 bases; J trimming: 0 bases; junction bases outside the gene matches: 10.